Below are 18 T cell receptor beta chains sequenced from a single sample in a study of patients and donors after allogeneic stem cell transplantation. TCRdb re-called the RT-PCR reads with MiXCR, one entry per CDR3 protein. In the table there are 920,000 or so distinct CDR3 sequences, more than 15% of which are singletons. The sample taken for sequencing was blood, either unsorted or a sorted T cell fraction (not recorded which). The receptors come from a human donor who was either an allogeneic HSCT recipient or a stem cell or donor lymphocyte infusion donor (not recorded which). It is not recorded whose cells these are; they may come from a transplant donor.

The CDR3 region has the DNA TGTGCTAGTGGTTTGGTATTGGCGGGAGGGCCCAATGAGCAGTTCTTC. It translates to CASGLVLAGGPNEQFF. The genes are TRBV12-5 and TRBJ2-1, with 9 bases identical to TRBD2. The CDR3 runs to 16 residues. With V trimmed by 0 bases and J by 6 bases, 6 bases remained unmatched. Germline-derived CDR1 and CDR2 are LGHNT and FRNRAP.

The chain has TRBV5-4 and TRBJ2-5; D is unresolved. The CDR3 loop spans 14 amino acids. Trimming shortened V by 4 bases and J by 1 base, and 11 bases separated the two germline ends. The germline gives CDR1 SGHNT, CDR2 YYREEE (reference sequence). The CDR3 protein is CASSPRTTQETQYF. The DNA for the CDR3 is TGTGCCAGCAGCCCCCGGACGACCCAAGAGACCCAGTACTTC.

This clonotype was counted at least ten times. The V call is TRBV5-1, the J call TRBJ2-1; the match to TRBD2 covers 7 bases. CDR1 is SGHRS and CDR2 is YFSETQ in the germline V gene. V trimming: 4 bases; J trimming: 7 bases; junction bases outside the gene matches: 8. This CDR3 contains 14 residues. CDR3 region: CASSEWTSKNEQFF. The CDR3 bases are TGCGCCAGCAGCGAGTGGACTAGTAAGAATGAGCAGTTCTTC.

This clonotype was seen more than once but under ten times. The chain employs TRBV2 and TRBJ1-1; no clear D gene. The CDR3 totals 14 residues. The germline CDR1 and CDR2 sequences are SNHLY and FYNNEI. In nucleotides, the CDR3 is TGTGCTGAGACGATTGGGCACTTGAACACTGAAGCTTTCTTT. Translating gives CAETIGHLNTEAFF.

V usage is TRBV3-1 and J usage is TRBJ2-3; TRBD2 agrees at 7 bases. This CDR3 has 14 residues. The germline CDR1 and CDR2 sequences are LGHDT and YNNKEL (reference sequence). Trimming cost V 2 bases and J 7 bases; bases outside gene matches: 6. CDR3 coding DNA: TGTGCCAGCAGCCAAAAAGAGGGACTATATACGCAGTATTTT. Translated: CASSQKEGLYTQYF.

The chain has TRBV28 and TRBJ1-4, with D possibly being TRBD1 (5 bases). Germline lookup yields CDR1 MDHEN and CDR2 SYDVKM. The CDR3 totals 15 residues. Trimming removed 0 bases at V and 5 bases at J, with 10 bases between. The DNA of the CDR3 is TGTGCCAGCAGTTTATGGGGGACGGAGAATGAAAAACTGTTTTTT. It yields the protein CASSLWGTENEKLFF.

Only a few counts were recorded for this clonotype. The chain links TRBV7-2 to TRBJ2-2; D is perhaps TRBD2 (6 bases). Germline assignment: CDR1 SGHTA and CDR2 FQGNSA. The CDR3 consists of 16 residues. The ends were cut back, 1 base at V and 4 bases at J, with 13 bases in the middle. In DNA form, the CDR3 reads TGTGCCAGCAGCTTAGTGGGTAGCGGACTCACCGGGGAGCTGTTTTTT. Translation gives CASSLVGSGLTGELFF.

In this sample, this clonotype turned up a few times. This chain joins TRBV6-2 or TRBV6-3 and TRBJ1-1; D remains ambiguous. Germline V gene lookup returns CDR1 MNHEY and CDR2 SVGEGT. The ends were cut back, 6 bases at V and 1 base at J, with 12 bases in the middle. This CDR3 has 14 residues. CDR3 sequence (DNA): TGTGCCAGCAGCCCACCTCAGACGAACACTGAAGCTTTCTTT. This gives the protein CASSPPQTNTEAFF.

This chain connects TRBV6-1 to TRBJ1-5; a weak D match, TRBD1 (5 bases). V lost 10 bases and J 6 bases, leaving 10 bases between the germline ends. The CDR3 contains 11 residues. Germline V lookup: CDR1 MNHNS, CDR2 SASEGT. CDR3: CATRGGQPQHF. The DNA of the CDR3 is TGTGCCACCCGGGGGGGTCAGCCCCAGCATTTT.

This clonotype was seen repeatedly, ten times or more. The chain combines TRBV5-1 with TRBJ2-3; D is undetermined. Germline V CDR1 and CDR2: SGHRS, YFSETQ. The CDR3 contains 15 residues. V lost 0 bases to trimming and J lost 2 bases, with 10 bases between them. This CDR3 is CASSLALGNTDTQYF. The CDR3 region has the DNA TGCGCCAGCAGCTTGGCCCTTGGAAACACAGATACGCAGTATTTT.

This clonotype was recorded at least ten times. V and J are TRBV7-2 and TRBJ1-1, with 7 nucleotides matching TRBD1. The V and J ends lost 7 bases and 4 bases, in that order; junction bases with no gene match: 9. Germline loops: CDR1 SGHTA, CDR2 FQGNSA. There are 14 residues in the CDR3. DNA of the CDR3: TGTGCCAGCAAGAGAGGGGACAGCCCCACTGAAGCTTTCTTT. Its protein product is CASKRGDSPTEAFF.

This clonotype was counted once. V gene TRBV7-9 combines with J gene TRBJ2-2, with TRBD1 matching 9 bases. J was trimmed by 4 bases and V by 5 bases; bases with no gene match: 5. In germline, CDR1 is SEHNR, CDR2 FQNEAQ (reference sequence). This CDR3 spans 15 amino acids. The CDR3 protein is CASSQQGASTGELFF. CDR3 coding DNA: TGTGCCAGCAGCCAACAGGGGGCGAGCACCGGGGAGCTGTTTTTT.

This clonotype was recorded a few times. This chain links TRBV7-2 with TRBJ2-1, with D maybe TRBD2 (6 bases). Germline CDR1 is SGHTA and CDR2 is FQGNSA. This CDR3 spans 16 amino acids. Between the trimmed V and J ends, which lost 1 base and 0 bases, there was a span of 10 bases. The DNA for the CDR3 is TGTGCCAGCAGCTTAGATCCAGCGGGCTCCTACAATGAGCAGTTCTTC. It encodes CASSLDPAGSYNEQFF.

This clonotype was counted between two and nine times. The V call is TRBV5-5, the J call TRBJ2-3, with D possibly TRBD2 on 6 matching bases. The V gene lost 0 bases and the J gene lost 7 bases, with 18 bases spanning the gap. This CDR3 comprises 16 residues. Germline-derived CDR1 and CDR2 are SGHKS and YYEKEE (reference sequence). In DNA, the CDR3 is TGTGCCAGCAGCTTGGGGCTGACGGGAGTTGAGAATACGCAGTATTTT. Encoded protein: CASSLGLTGVENTQYF. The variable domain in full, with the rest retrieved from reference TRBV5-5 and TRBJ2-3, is DAGVTQSPTHLIKTRGQQVTLRCSPISGHKSVSWYQQVLGQGPQFIFQYYEKEERGRGNFPDRFSARQFPNYSSELNVNALLLGDSALYLCASSLGLTGVENTQYFGPGTRLTVL.

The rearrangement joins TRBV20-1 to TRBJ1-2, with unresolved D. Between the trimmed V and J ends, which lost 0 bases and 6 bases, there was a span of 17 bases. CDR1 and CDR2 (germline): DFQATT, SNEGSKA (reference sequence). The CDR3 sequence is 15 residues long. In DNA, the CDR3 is TGCAGTGCTAGAGATAATGAGTATGGGTGGAATGGCTACACCTTC. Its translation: CSARDNEYGWNGYTF.

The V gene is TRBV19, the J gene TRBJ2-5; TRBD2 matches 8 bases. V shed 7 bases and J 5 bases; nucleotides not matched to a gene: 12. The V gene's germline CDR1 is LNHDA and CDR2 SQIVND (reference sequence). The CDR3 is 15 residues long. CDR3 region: CASTSTSGLRETQYF. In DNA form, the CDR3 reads TGTGCCAGTACCTCTACTAGCGGCCTACGTGAGACCCAGTACTTC.

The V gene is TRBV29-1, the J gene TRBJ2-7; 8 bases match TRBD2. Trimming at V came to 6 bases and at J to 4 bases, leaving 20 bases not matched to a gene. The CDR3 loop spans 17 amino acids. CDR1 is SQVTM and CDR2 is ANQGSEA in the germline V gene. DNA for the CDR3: TGCAGCGTCAAACGGGAGGGGCTGGGCTCAGACCTATACGAGCAGTACTTC. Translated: CSVKREGLGSDLYEQYF.

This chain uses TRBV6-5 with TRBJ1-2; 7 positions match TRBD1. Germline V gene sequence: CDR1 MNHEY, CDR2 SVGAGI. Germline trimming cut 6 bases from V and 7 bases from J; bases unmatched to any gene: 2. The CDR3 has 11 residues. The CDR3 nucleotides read TGTGCCAGCAGAACAGGGGCTGGCTACACCTTC. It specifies CASRTGAGYTF.